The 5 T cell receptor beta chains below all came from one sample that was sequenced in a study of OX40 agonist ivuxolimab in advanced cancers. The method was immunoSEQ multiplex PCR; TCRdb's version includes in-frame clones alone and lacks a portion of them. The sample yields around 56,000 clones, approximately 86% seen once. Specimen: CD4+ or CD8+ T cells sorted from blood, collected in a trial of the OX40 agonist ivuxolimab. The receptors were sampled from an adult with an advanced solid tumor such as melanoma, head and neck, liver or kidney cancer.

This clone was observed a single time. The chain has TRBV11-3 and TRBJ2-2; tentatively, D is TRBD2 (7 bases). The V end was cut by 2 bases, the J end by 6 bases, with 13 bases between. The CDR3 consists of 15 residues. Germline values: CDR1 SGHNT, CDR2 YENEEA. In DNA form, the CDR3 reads TGTGCCAGCAGCTTACGGGGGGCGGTCGCCGGGGAGCTGTTTTTT. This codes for CASSLRGAVAGELFF.

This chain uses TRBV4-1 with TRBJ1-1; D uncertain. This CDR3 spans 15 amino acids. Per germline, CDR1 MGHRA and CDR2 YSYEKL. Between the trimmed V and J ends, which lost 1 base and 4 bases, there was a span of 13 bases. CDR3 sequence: CASSQVLDPSTEAFF. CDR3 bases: TGCGCCAGCAGCCAAGTTCTAGATCCAAGCACTGAAGCTTTCTTT.

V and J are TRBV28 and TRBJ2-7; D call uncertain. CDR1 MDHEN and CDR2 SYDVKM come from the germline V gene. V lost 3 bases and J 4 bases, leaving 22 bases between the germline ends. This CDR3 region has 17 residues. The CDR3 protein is CASSFFHRAPQRYEQYV. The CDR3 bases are TGTGCCAGCAGTTTCTTCCACCGGGCCCCTCAAAGGTACGAGCAGTACGTC.

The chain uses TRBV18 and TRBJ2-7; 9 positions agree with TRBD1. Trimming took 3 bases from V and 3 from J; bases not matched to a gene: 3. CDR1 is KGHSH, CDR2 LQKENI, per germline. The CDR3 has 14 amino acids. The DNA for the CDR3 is TGTGCCAGCTCACCGACAGGGGGAAACTACGAGCAGTACTTC. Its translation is CASSPTGGNYEQYF. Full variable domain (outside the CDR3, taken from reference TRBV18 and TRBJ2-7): NAGVMQNPRHLVRRRGQEARLRCSPMKGHSHVYWYRQLPEEGLKFMVYLQKENIIDESGMPKERFSAEFPKEGPSILRIQQVVRGDSAAYFCASSPTGGNYEQYFGPGTRLTVT.

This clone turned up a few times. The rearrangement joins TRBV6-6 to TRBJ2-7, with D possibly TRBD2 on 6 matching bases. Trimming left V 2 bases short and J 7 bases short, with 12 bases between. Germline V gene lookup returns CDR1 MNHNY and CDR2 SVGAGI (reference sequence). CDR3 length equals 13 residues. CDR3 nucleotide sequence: TGTGCCAGCAGTTACGTTTTCGGGAGAGAGCAGTACTTC. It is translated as CASSYVFGREQYF.